These 23 T cell receptor beta chains originate from one sample sequenced in a study of cytomegalovirus exposure and HLA in healthy donors. PCR employed 60 Vbeta and 13 Jbeta primers. Produced via immunoSEQ multiplex PCR; TCRdb's table is partial and in-frame only. Of roughly 200,000 clones listed, over 75% were seen once; the top ten hold under 3%. The specimen was PBMCs. These receptors came from a woman in her twenties or thirties in good health and CMV-seronegative.

The chain is built from TRBV20-1 and TRBJ1-1, with 8 bases identical to TRBD1. The CDR3 contains 11 residues. CDR1 is DFQATT, CDR2 SNEGSKA, per germline (reference sequence). V was clipped by 6 bases and J by 6 bases; unmatched bases: 3. CDR3 coding DNA: TGCAGTGCAACACAGGGGGCTGAAGCTTTCTTT. This codes for CSATQGAEAFF.

A single count supports this clone. This sequence joins TRBV18 and TRBJ1-5; D gene ambiguous. In germline, CDR1 is KGHSH, CDR2 LQKENI. This CDR3 has 16 residues. The V end lost 0 bases, the J end lost 2 bases, and 11 bases lay between the germline ends. Written as DNA, the CDR3 is TGTGCCAGCTCACCACCGCGGCCCGTCGGCAATCAGCCCCAGCATTTT. The encoded protein is CASSPPRPVGNQPQHF. The complete variable domain, with remaining parts taken from reference TRBV18 and TRBJ1-5, reads NAGVMQNPRHLVRRRGQEARLRCSPMKGHSHVYWYRQLPEEGLKFMVYLQKENIIDESGMPKERFSAEFPKEGPSILRIQQVVRGDSAAYFCASSPPRPVGNQPQHFGDGTRLSIL.

This clone was recorded a few times. The rearrangement uses TRBV19 and TRBJ1-1; D remains unclear. Germline values: CDR1 LNHDA, CDR2 SQIVND (reference sequence). V was cut by 3 bases and J by 3 bases, with 8 bases left in between. CDR3 length: 13 residues. The CDR3 DNA reads TGTGCCAGTAGTATGAGGGAGGACACTGAAGCTTTCTTT. The encoded protein is CASSMREDTEAFF.

The J gene is TRBJ2-7, the V gene TRBV5-1, with D possibly being TRBD2 (5 bases). Germline V gene data show CDR1 as SGHRS and CDR2 as YFSETQ. V was clipped by 6 bases and J by 9 bases, with 25 bases between them. This CDR3 contains 15 residues. CDR3 loop: CASNPGAAPSTRQYF. CDR3 sequence (DNA): TGCGCCAGCAACCCAGGAGCGGCCCCCTCTACGCGGCAGTACTTC.

V is TRBV15 and J is TRBJ2-2; 8 bases match TRBD1. Germline V gives CDR1 LNHNV, CDR2 YYDKDF (reference sequence). The CDR3 runs 13 residues. V dropped 6 bases and J dropped 6; count of bases not matched to a gene: 3. The CDR3 sequence is CATRAQGAGELFF. CDR3 DNA sequence: TGTGCCACCAGAGCACAGGGGGCCGGGGAGCTGTTTTTT.

The rearrangement joins TRBV27 to TRBJ2-3; TRBD2 matches at 7 bases. V was pared by 3 bases and J by 6 bases, with 18 bases of the junction left unmatched. The CDR3 contains 18 residues. Germline values: CDR1 MNHEY, CDR2 SMNVEV (reference sequence). In DNA form, the CDR3 reads TGTGCCAGCAGTTTGCGGGGGACGGGCCCGGGGACCGGGGATACGCAGTATTTT. It yields the protein CASSLRGTGPGTGDTQYF.

This clone was recorded a few times. This sequence joins TRBV6-5 and TRBJ1-1; TRBD1 agrees at 10 bases. The CDR3 covers 14 residues. With 5 bases clipped from V and 6 bases from J, the junction kept 6 bases outside the gene matches. CDR1 and CDR2 (germline): MNHEY, SVGAGI. In nucleotides, the CDR3 is TGTGCCAGCAGTCGACAGGGGGCTCTCGCTGAAGCTTTCTTT. Protein sequence: CASSRQGALAEAFF.

Note on this clone: One end of the junction varies from germline; a read error may be responsible. The CDR3 region is CSSSLSRGPRFYEQYF. The DNA of the CDR3 is TGTTCCAGCAGCTTATCTAGGGGTCCCCGCTTCTACGAGCAGTACTTC. The chain recombines TRBV7-9 with TRBJ2-7; D is perhaps TRBD1 (5 bases). The germline V gene has CDR1 SEHNR and CDR2 FQNEAQ (reference sequence). The CDR3 runs 16 residues. Complete variable domain (other parts from reference TRBV7-9 and TRBJ2-7): DTGVSQNPRHKITKRGQNVTFRCDPISEHNRLYWYRQTLGQGPEFLTYFQNEAQLEKSRLLSDRFSAERPKGSFSTLEIQRTEQGDSAMYLCSSSLSRGPRFYEQYFGPGTRLTVT.

The genes are TRBV7-9 and TRBJ2-3; 10 bases agree with TRBD2. Germline V CDR1 and CDR2: SEHNR, FQNEAQ (reference sequence). The CDR3 has 17 residues. V lost 1 base, J lost 0 bases, and 4 bases stayed unmatched. CDR3 sequence reads: CASSLVGTSDSTDTQYF. CDR3 sequence (DNA): TGTGCCAGCAGCTTAGTGGGGACTAGCGATAGCACAGATACGCAGTATTTT.

The V call is TRBV10-2, the J call TRBJ1-2; 7 bases match TRBD1. Germline V gene sequence: CDR1 WSHSY, CDR2 SAAADI. This CDR3 is built from 12 residues. V gave up 10 bases and J gave up 8 bases; unmatched junction bases: 10. The CDR3 protein is CATSQGVEGYTF. CDR3 DNA sequence: TGCGCCACCAGCCAGGGGGTCGAGGGCTACACCTTC.

This chain connects TRBV5-1 to TRBJ1-4; D might be TRBD1 (5 bases). The CDR3 extends over 16 amino acids. V dropped 4 bases and J dropped 8 bases, with 21 bases sitting between them. In germline, CDR1 is SGHRS, CDR2 YFSETQ. This CDR3 is CASSAELGPGREKLFF. In DNA form, the CDR3 reads TGCGCCAGCAGCGCAGAGCTGGGGCCTGGGCGGGAAAAACTGTTTTTT.

The CDR3 sequence is CASSLVQGGNLQETQYF. CDR3 sequence (DNA): TGTGCCAGCAGCTTGGTACAGGGGGGGAATTTGCAAGAGACCCAGTACTTC. The J gene is TRBJ2-5, the V gene TRBV5-4, with D possibly being TRBD1 (8 bases). Germline CDR1 reads SGHNT; CDR2 reads YYREEE (reference sequence). Trimming pared 0 bases from V and 2 bases from J, leaving 17 bases between. The CDR3 spans 17 residues.

The chain carries TRBV5-1 and TRBJ2-1; 13 bases map to TRBD2. CDR3 size: 17 residues. Germline assignment: CDR1 SGHRS and CDR2 YFSETQ. V shed 4 bases, J shed 9 bases, and the junction held 13 bases outside the gene matches. CDR3 protein: CASSPTSGGSGSGEQFF. The CDR3 nucleotides read TGCGCCAGCAGCCCGACTAGCGGGGGGTCGGGTTCGGGTGAGCAGTTCTTC.

The gene calls are TRBV5-3 and TRBJ2-3; D ambiguous. TRBV5-3 falls under the ORF class, with uncertain function. V dropped 4 bases and J dropped 2 bases, with 23 bases sitting between them. This CDR3 spans 18 amino acids. CDR3 in amino acids: CARSHSRVRKFPTDTQYF. In DNA, the CDR3 is TGTGCCAGAAGCCATAGTCGGGTTAGAAAATTCCCCACAGATACGCAGTATTTT.

The chain employs TRBV4-1 and TRBJ2-1; 9 bases are shared with TRBD2. Unmatched junction bases numbered 1, after V lost 3 bases and J lost 1 base. Germline CDR1 reads MGHRA; CDR2 reads YSYEKL. This CDR3 has 15 residues. CDR3 region: CASSQAGGSYNEQFF. The CDR3 region has the DNA TGCGCCAGCAGCCAGGCGGGGGGGTCCTACAATGAGCAGTTCTTC.

The rearrangement links TRBV6-1 to TRBJ2-7; 12 bases are shared with TRBD2. V was pared by 3 bases and J by 3 bases, with 6 bases of the junction left unmatched. The CDR3 totals 16 residues. The germline gives CDR1 MNHNS, CDR2 SASEGT. CDR3: CASSDASGGVYYEQYF. DNA of the CDR3: TGTGCCAGCAGTGATGCTAGCGGGGGGGTATACTACGAGCAGTACTTC.

The chain's CDR3 is CASREDRENEKLFF. The CDR3 coding sequence is TGTGCCAGCAGGGAGGACAGGGAGAATGAAAAACTGTTTTTT. This chain connects TRBV2 to TRBJ1-4; TRBD1 aligns across 8 bases. This CDR3 region has 14 residues. The V gene end was trimmed by 6 bases and the J gene end by 5 bases; junction bases not matched to a gene: 5. The germline V gene encodes CDR1 SNHLY and CDR2 FYNNEI. Filled out from reference TRBV2 and TRBJ1-4, the complete variable domain reads EPEVTQTPSHQVTQMGQEVILRCVPISNHLYFYWYRQILGQKVEFLVSFYNNEISEKSEIFDDQFSVERPDGSNFTLKIRSTKLEDSAMYFCASREDRENEKLFFGSGTQLSVL.

The genes are TRBV7-3 and TRBJ2-1; no definite D call. The CDR3 loop spans 13 amino acids. Germline CDR1 and CDR2: SGHTA and FQGTGA. The V end was cut by 2 bases, the J end by 5 bases, with 7 bases between. The CDR3 reads CASSLGLNNEQFF. The CDR3 DNA is TGTGCCAGCAGCTTAGGGCTGAACAATGAGCAGTTCTTC. Full variable domain (remainder filled in from reference TRBV7-3 and TRBJ2-1): GAGVSQTPSNKVTEKGKYVELRCDPISGHTALYWYRQSLGQGPEFLIYFQGTGAADDSGLPNDRFFAVRPEGSVSTLKIQRTERGDSAVYLCASSLGLNNEQFFGPGTRLTVL.

J is TRBJ1-2 and V is TRBV9; D not resolved. This CDR3 has 14 amino acids. V lost 3 bases, J lost 4 bases, and 13 bases lay in between. The V gene's germline CDR1 is SGDLS and CDR2 YYNGEE. In DNA, the CDR3 is TGTGCCAGCAGCGGTGCCTCGGTTCGCTATGGCTACACCTTC. Residues: CASSGASVRYGYTF.

The gene calls are TRBV11-2 and TRBJ1-5, with a weak D call TRBD1 (5 bases). Germline loops: CDR1 SGHAT, CDR2 FQNNGV. The CDR3 length is 14 residues. Trimming removed 4 bases from V and 6 bases from J, with 13 bases in between. CDR3 coding DNA: TGTGCCAGCAGCTCCTCATTCGGGGGTCAGCCCCAGCATTTT. Its translation: CASSSSFGGQPQHF.

This clone was found a few times. The chain uses TRBV4-1 and TRBJ2-5; TRBD2 matches 15 bases. V lost 1 base to trimming and J lost 4 bases; unmatched junction nucleotides: 7. This CDR3 comprises 18 residues. The germline V gene has CDR1 MGHRA and CDR2 YSYEKL. CDR3 amino acids: CASSQVPGGLAGGETQYF. CDR3 nucleotide sequence: TGCGCCAGCAGCCAAGTCCCAGGGGGACTAGCGGGGGGAGAGACCCAGTACTTC.

This clone was detected a few times. This rearrangement joins TRBV29-1 to TRBJ1-2; D may be TRBD1 (5 bases). The germline V gene has CDR1 SQVTM and CDR2 ANQGSEA. This CDR3 has 13 residues. Between the trimmed V and J ends, which lost 4 bases and 8 bases, there was a span of 17 bases. In DNA, the CDR3 is TGCAGCGTTGTTCAAAGATCAGGGAGGGGCTACACCTTC. It is translated as CSVVQRSGRGYTF. The variable domain in full, completed from reference TRBV29-1 and TRBJ1-2, reads SAVISQKPSRDICQRGTSLTIQCQVDSQVTMMFWYRQQPGQSLTLIATANQGSEATYESGFVIDKFPISRPNLTFSTLTVSNMSPEDSSIYLCSVVQRSGRGYTFGSGTRLTVV.

This clone has a single count. This chain links TRBV2 with TRBJ1-3; the D gene is possibly TRBD1 (5 bases). The CDR3 spans 14 residues. Between the trimmed V and J ends, which lost 6 bases and 2 bases, there was a span of 11 bases. Germline CDR1 SNHLY, CDR2 FYNNEI. The CDR3 protein is CASSLDSPGNTIYF. For the CDR3, the DNA is TGTGCCAGCAGCCTAGACAGCCCTGGAAACACCATATATTTT.